A selection of T cell receptor beta chains follows, all from one sample in a study of T cell responses to AZD1222 COVID-19 vaccine. TCRdb keeps only in-frame clones here, not all; method: immunoSEQ multiplex PCR. The data hold some 200,000 clones, with around 89% observed a single time. The sample consisted of peripheral blood, taken 28 days after the second AZD1222 dose. These receptors came from an adult who received the AZD1222 COVID-19 vaccine. Both conserved end residues are part of each CDR3. The order of the fields is V gene, CDR3 length, clone size, J gene, CDR3 protein. Size values are once, few and many counts, or a class for expanded clones, and some rows have none.

v_call: TRBV7-2; cdr3_length: 16; clone_size: -; j_call: TRBJ2-3; cdr3_aa: CASSLRGTGGGDTQYF
v_call: TRBV5-1; cdr3_length: 16; clone_size: -; j_call: TRBJ2-2; cdr3_aa: CASSSGLAGNTGELFF
v_call: TRBV11-2; cdr3_length: 13; clone_size: -; j_call: TRBJ2-1; cdr3_aa: CASSSFSVGEQFF
v_call: TRBV28; cdr3_length: 16; clone_size: -; j_call: TRBJ2-7; cdr3_aa: CASLSPGRERKYEQYF
v_call: TRBV2; cdr3_length: 13; clone_size: -; j_call: TRBJ2-1; cdr3_aa: CASRPRGADEQFF
v_call: TRBV7-2; cdr3_length: 18; clone_size: -; j_call: TRBJ2-7; cdr3_aa: CASSLFLAGGLFSYEQYF
v_call: TRBV2; cdr3_length: 14; clone_size: -; j_call: TRBJ2-3; cdr3_aa: CASSGSGVADTQYF
v_call: TRBV6-2/TRBV6-3; cdr3_length: 15; clone_size: -; j_call: TRBJ1-1; cdr3_aa: CASSENIGRFSEAFF
v_call: TRBV6-5; cdr3_length: 15; clone_size: -; j_call: TRBJ2-1; cdr3_aa: CASSPTSGNYNEQFF
v_call: TRBV9; cdr3_length: 15; clone_size: -; j_call: TRBJ1-1; cdr3_aa: CASSVVEVMNTEAFF
v_call: TRBV5-6; cdr3_length: 15; clone_size: -; j_call: TRBJ2-7; cdr3_aa: CASSYLGRALGEQYF
v_call: TRBV6-1; cdr3_length: 14; clone_size: -; j_call: TRBJ2-7; cdr3_aa: CASSEASTTYEQYF
v_call: TRBV11-3; cdr3_length: 13; clone_size: once; j_call: TRBJ1-1; cdr3_aa: CASSPAVNTEAFF
v_call: TRBV15; cdr3_length: 17; clone_size: -; j_call: TRBJ2-2; cdr3_aa: CATSRGGTGGNTGELFF
v_call: TRBV30; cdr3_length: 15; clone_size: -; j_call: TRBJ2-7; cdr3_aa: CAWSVPTRPLYEQYF
v_call: TRBV5-1; cdr3_length: 11; clone_size: -; j_call: TRBJ2-3; cdr3_aa: CASSESDTQYF
v_call: TRBV12-3/TRBV12-4; cdr3_length: 13; clone_size: once; j_call: TRBJ2-1; cdr3_aa: CASSFNRPNEQFF
v_call: TRBV6-5; cdr3_length: 15; clone_size: -; j_call: TRBJ1-4; cdr3_aa: CASSLERATNEKLFF
v_call: TRBV6-2/TRBV6-3; cdr3_length: 16; clone_size: few; j_call: TRBJ2-1; cdr3_aa: CASSASRRGGYNEQFF
v_call: TRBV15; cdr3_length: 17; clone_size: -; j_call: TRBJ2-3; cdr3_aa: CATSSGTGGAGTDTQYF
v_call: TRBV7-3; cdr3_length: 14; clone_size: once; j_call: TRBJ2-3; cdr3_aa: CASSSGLDGDTQYF
v_call: TRBV3-1/TRBV3-2; cdr3_length: 15; clone_size: -; j_call: TRBJ1-1; cdr3_aa: CASSQAGNMNTEAFF
v_call: TRBV5-1; cdr3_length: 16; clone_size: -; j_call: TRBJ2-2; cdr3_aa: CASSLGTRFPPGELFF
v_call: TRBV18; cdr3_length: 16; clone_size: -; j_call: TRBJ2-7; cdr3_aa: CASSPQTGLNSYEQYF
v_call: TRBV9; cdr3_length: 15; clone_size: -; j_call: TRBJ2-1; cdr3_aa: CASSVVSSSYNEQFF
v_call: TRBV18; cdr3_length: 14; clone_size: once; j_call: TRBJ2-1; cdr3_aa: CASSPPRGGNEQFF
v_call: TRBV2; cdr3_length: 15; clone_size: -; j_call: TRBJ2-5; cdr3_aa: CASSWRDGGQETQYF
v_call: TRBV4-2; cdr3_length: 16; clone_size: -; j_call: TRBJ2-1; cdr3_aa: CASSQDRGGTYNEQFF
v_call: TRBV7-2; cdr3_length: 16; clone_size: -; j_call: TRBJ2-1; cdr3_aa: CASSLMVTSGYNEQFF
v_call: TRBV4-3; cdr3_length: 17; clone_size: -; j_call: TRBJ2-1; cdr3_aa: CASSQGPGAQLRNEQFF
v_call: TRBV7-2; cdr3_length: 12; clone_size: once; j_call: TRBJ1-2; cdr3_aa: CASSLGTGGYTF
v_call: TRBV4-3; cdr3_length: 14; clone_size: -; j_call: TRBJ2-7; cdr3_aa: CASSQGGQGYEQYF
v_call: TRBV4-3; cdr3_length: 15; clone_size: -; j_call: TRBJ1-2; cdr3_aa: CASSQEQGSNYGYTF
v_call: TRBV21-1; cdr3_length: 17; clone_size: -; j_call: TRBJ2-2; cdr3_aa: CASSERAHRANTGELFF
v_call: TRBV7-2; cdr3_length: 16; clone_size: -; j_call: TRBJ2-7; cdr3_aa: CASSLAGQRVSYEQYF
v_call: TRBV7-9; cdr3_length: 14; clone_size: few; j_call: TRBJ2-5; cdr3_aa: CASSYTSEQETQYF
v_call: TRBV30; cdr3_length: 14; clone_size: once; j_call: TRBJ2-5; cdr3_aa: CAWAQGTRQETQYF
v_call: TRBV27; cdr3_length: 15; clone_size: -; j_call: TRBJ2-2; cdr3_aa: CASKPTREFFRELFF
v_call: TRBV27; cdr3_length: 13; clone_size: -; j_call: TRBJ1-2; cdr3_aa: CASSPGVVSGYTF
v_call: TRBV6-4; cdr3_length: 14; clone_size: -; j_call: TRBJ2-5; cdr3_aa: CARIDRGSQETQYF
v_call: TRBV3-1/TRBV3-2; cdr3_length: 19; clone_size: -; j_call: TRBJ2-7; cdr3_aa: CASSQDKLAGAQGSYEQYF
v_call: TRBV2; cdr3_length: 12; clone_size: many; j_call: TRBJ2-7; cdr3_aa: CASRVYSYEQYF
v_call: TRBV5-6; cdr3_length: 17; clone_size: -; j_call: TRBJ2-1; cdr3_aa: CASSFIRGALSYNEQFF
v_call: TRBV5-1; cdr3_length: 15; clone_size: once; j_call: TRBJ1-4; cdr3_aa: CASSSGRTTNEKLFF
v_call: TRBV7-9; cdr3_length: 19; clone_size: -; j_call: TRBJ1-4; cdr3_aa: CASSSTNPGQGYNNEKLFF
v_call: TRBV21-1; cdr3_length: 13; clone_size: -; j_call: TRBJ2-5; cdr3_aa: CASSGTRQETQYF
v_call: TRBV9; cdr3_length: 13; clone_size: once; j_call: TRBJ1-5; cdr3_aa: CASSADLNQPQHF
v_call: TRBV6-5; cdr3_length: 11; clone_size: few; j_call: TRBJ2-2; cdr3_aa: CASSLLGELFF
v_call: TRBV5-1; cdr3_length: 15; clone_size: -; j_call: TRBJ1-4; cdr3_aa: CASSLDYTYNEKLFF
v_call: TRBV7-2; cdr3_length: 16; clone_size: -; j_call: TRBJ2-3; cdr3_aa: CASSAPWGLGTDTQYF
v_call: TRBV28; cdr3_length: 17; clone_size: -; j_call: TRBJ1-2; cdr3_aa: CASSLRHSRRGNYGYTF
v_call: TRBV7-9; cdr3_length: 17; clone_size: -; j_call: TRBJ1-6; cdr3_aa: CASSLDGQSSYNSPLHF
v_call: TRBV5-1; cdr3_length: 18; clone_size: -; j_call: TRBJ2-3; cdr3_aa: CASSSGTSGGTSTDTQYF
v_call: TRBV19; cdr3_length: 14; clone_size: -; j_call: TRBJ2-7; cdr3_aa: CASSVDRGAYEQYF
v_call: TRBV29-1; cdr3_length: 16; clone_size: -; j_call: TRBJ2-6; cdr3_aa: CSVQGGWRSGANVLTF
v_call: TRBV7-9; cdr3_length: 13; clone_size: few; j_call: TRBJ2-7; cdr3_aa: CASSLDTSYEQYF
v_call: TRBV9; cdr3_length: 15; clone_size: -; j_call: TRBJ2-2; cdr3_aa: CASSTRGGETGELFF
v_call: TRBV12-3/TRBV12-4; cdr3_length: 11; clone_size: -; j_call: TRBJ2-1; cdr3_aa: CASSWVNEQFF
v_call: TRBV5-4; cdr3_length: 15; clone_size: -; j_call: TRBJ2-3; cdr3_aa: CASSFSGRLGDTQYF